This T cell receptor beta chain came from a study of blood T cell repertoires in COVID-19. The study drew participants aged about 18 to 89 years from around 24 US areas. Grouping used clinical history reported by participants in a survey and questionnaire. Before being deemed recovered, Cohort 3 donors had two negative PCRs, clearance, or symptom resolution. In the authors' workflow: Nucleated cell number was recorded as an estimate derived from reference gene primer amplification. Libraries were prepared by immunoSEQ multiplex PCR; TCRdb keeps only in-frame clonotypes and omits some of them. That table furnishes V, J and clone size, whereas the DNA furnished D and trimming. Of hundreds of thousands of clones listed, more than 75% are singletons. Sequenced: PBMCs or T cells enriched from blood (not recorded which). The clonotype was recovered from a man between 25 and 39 years old who had recovered from COVID-19.

CDR3 nucleotides: TGTGCCAGCAGTTTTGCGGGAGTAAATGAGCAGTTCTTC. Protein product: CASSFAGVNEQFF. The chain joins TRBV27 to TRBJ2-1, with 7 bases that match TRBD2. V dropped 3 bases and J dropped 7; count of bases not matched to a gene: 3. The germline CDR1 and CDR2 sequences are MNHEY and SMNVEV (reference sequence). The CDR3 length is 13 residues.